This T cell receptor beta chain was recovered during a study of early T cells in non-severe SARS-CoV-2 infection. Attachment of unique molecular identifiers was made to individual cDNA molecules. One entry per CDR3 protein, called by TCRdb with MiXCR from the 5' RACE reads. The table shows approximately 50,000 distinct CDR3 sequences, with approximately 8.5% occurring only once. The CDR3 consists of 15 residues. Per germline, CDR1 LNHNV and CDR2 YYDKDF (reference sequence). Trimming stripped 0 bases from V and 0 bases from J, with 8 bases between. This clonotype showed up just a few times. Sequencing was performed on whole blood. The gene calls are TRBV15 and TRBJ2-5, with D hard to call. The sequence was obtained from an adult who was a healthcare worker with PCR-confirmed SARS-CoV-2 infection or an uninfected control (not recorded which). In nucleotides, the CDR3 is TGTGCCACCAGCAGAGATAGGGCAGACCAAGAGACCCAGTACTTC. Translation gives CATSRDRADQETQYF.